What follows is one TCR beta chain and its context. Its matching antigen is unknown. This sample is part of a study of cytomegalovirus exposure and HLA in healthy donors. PCR involved 60 Vbeta and 13 Jbeta primers. The method was immunoSEQ multiplex PCR; TCRdb's version includes in-frame clones alone and lacks a portion of them. The sample holds some 120,000 clones; less than 85% are singletons and the top ten take approximately 20%. CDR1 SGHKS and CDR2 YYEKEE come from the germline V gene (reference sequence). CDR3 length: 13 residues. V was pared by 1 base and J by 0 bases, with 5 bases between. Study results and limitations: Per published reports, the classifier diagnosed cytomegalovirus status with high specificity and sensitivity. Analysis performed later found roughly 17,000 TCR beta sequences associated with HLA alleles at 0.05 false discovery rate. In a later analysis, TCR association rates varied by HLA locus: DRB1 most, HLA-C fewest. In a later analysis, TCR beta V- and J-gene trimming was associated with a missense DCLRE1C variant.

This clonotype was sampled from a man aged 18 to 29 in good health and CMV-seropositive. Sequencing was carried out using PBMCs. The chain combines TRBV5-5 with TRBJ2-7; no definite D call. CDR3 coding DNA: TGTGCCAGCAGCTTGTCGTCCTCCTACGAGCAGTACTTC. Its translation is CASSLSSSYEQYF.